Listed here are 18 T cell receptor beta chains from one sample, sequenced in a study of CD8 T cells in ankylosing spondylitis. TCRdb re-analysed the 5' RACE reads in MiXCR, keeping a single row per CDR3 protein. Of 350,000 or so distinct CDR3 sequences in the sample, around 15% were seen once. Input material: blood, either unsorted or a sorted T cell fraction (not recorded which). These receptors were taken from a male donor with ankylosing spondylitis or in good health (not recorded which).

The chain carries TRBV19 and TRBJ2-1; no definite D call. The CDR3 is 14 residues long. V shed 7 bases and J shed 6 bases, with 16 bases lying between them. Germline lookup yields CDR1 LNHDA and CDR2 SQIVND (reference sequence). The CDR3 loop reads CASTRSGASNEQFF. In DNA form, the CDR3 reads TGTGCCAGTACCCGCTCTGGAGCAAGCAATGAGCAGTTCTTC. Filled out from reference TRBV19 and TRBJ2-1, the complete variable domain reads DGGITQSPKYLFRKEGQNVTLSCEQNLNHDAMYWYRQDPGQGLRLIYYSQIVNDFQKGDIAEGYSVSREKKESFPLTVTSAQKNPTAFYLCASTRSGASNEQFFGPGTRLTVL.

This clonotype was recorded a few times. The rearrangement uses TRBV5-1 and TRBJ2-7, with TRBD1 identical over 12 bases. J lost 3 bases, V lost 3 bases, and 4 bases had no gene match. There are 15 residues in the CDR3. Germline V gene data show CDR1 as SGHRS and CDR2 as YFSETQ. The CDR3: CASSSRDRGLYEQYF. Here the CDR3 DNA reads TGCGCCAGCAGCTCCCGGGACAGGGGGCTCTACGAGCAGTACTTC.

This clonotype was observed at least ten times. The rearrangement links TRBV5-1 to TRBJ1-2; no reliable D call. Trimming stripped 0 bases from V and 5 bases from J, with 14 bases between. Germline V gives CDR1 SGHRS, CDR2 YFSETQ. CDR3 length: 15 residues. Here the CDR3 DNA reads TGCGCCAGCAGCTTGGATGGGAATCCACTATATGGCTACACCTTC. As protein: CASSLDGNPLYGYTF. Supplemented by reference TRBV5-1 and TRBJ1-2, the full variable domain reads KAGVTQTPRYLIKTRGQQVTLSCSPISGHRSVSWYQQTPGQGLQFLFEYFSETQRNKGNFPGRFSGRQFSNSRSEMNVSTLELGDSALYLCASSLDGNPLYGYTFGSGTRLTVV.

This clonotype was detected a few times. The CDR3: CASSPRRAGELFF. The CDR3 DNA reads TGTGCCAGCAGCCCACGGAGGGCCGGGGAGCTGTTTTTT. This chain uses TRBV5-6 with TRBJ2-2; possibly TRBD2 for D (6 bases). Trimming took off 4 bases at V and 6 bases at J, with 10 bases between the two ends. Germline V CDR1 and CDR2: SGHDT, YYEEEE. This CDR3 is built from 13 residues.

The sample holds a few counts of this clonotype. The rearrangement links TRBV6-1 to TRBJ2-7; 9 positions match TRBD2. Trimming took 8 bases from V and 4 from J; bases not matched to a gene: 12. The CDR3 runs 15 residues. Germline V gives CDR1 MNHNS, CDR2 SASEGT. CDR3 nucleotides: TGTGCCAGCGTCTTTAGCGGGAGTCCTGGTTACGAGCAGTACTTC. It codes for CASVFSGSPGYEQYF.

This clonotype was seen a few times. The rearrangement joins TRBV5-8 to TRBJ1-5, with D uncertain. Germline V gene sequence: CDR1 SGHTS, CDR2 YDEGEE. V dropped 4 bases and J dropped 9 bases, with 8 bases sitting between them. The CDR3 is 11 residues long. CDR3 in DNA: TGTGCCAGCAGCCGATCTCCGCCCCAGCATTTT. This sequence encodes CASSRSPPQHF.

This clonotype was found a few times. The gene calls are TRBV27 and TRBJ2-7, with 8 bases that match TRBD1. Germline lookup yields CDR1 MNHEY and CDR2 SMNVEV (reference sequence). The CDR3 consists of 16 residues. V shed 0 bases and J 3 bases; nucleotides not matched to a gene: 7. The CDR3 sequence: CASSLSWTGFFYEQYF. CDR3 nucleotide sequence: TGTGCCAGCAGTTTATCGTGGACAGGGTTCTTCTACGAGCAGTACTTC.

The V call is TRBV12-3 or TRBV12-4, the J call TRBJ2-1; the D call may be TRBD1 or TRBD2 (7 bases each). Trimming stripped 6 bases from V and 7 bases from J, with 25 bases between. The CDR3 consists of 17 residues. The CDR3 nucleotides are TGTGCCAGCAGCCCAGAGGGGGCGGGAGATCCGATTAATGAGCAGTTCTTC. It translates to CASSPEGAGDPINEQFF.

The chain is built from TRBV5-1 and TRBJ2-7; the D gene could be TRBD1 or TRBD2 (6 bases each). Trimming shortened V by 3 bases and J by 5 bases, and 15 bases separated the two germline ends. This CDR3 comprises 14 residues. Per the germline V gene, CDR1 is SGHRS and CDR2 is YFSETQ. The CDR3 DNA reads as TGCGCCAGCAGCTCTGGGGGCGGGACGGACGAGCAGTACTTC. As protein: CASSSGGGTDEQYF.

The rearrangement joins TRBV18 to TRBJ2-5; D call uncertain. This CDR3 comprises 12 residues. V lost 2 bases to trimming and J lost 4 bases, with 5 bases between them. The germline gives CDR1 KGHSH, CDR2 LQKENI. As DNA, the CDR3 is TGTGCCAGCTCACCAGCTTCAGAGACCCAGTACTTC. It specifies CASSPASETQYF.

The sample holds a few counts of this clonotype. The CDR3: CASSLNSATNQPQHF. In nucleotides, the CDR3 is TGTGCCAGCAGCTTGAACTCCGCGACAAATCAGCCCCAGCATTTT. The V and J genes are TRBV5-5 and TRBJ1-5; no reliable D call. Germline lookup yields CDR1 SGHKS and CDR2 YYEKEE (reference sequence). This CDR3 spans 15 amino acids. Trimming cost V 1 base and J 4 bases, with 12 bases left between them. The whole variable domain, remainder taken from reference TRBV5-5 and TRBJ1-5, is DAGVTQSPTHLIKTRGQQVTLRCSPISGHKSVSWYQQVLGQGPQFIFQYYEKEERGRGNFPDRFSARQFPNYSSELNVNALLLGDSALYLCASSLNSATNQPQHFGDGTRLSIL.

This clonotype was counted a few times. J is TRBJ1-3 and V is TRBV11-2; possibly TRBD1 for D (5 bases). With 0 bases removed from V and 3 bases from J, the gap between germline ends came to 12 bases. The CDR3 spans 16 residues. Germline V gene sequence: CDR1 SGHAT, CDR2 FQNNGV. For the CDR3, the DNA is TGTGCCAGCAGCTTAGAGGGCAGGGTCTATGGAAACACCATATATTTT. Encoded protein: CASSLEGRVYGNTIYF.

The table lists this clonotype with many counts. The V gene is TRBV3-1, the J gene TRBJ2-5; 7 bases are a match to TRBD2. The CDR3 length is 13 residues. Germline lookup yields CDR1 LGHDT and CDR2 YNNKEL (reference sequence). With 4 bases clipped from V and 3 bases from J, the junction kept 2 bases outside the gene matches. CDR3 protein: CASSRDYKETQYF. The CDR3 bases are TGTGCCAGCAGCCGGGACTACAAAGAGACCCAGTACTTC.

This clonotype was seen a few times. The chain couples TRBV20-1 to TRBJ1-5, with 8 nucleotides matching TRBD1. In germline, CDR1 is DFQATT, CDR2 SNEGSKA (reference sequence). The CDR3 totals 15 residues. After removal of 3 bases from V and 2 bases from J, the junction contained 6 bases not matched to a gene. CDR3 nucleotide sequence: TGCAGTGCTAGCCCAGGGGGCGCGGGCAATCAGCCCCAGCATTTT. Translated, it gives CSASPGGAGNQPQHF.

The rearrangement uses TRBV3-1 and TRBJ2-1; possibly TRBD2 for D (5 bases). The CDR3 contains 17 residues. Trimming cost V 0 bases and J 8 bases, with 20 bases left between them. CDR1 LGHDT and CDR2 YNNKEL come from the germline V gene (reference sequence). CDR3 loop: CASSQDPAGGSRDEQFF. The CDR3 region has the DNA TGTGCCAGCAGCCAAGATCCGGCTGGCGGTTCGAGGGATGAGCAGTTCTTC.

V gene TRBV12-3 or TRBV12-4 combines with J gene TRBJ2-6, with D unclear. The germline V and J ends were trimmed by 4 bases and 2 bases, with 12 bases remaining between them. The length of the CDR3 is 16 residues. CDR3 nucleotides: TGTGCCAGCAGTTGGGCACGGAAGACTGGGGCCAACGTCCTGACTTTC. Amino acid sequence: CASSWARKTGANVLTF.

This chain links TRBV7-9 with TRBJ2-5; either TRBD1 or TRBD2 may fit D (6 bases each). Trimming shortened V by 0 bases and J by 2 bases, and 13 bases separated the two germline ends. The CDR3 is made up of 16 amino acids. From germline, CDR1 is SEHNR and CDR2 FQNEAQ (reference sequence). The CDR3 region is CASSLAGGGGQETQYF. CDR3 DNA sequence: TGTGCCAGCAGCTTAGCTGGCGGAGGGGGGCAAGAGACCCAGTACTTC. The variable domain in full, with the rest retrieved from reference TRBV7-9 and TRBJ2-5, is DTGVSQNPRHKITKRGQNVTFRCDPISEHNRLYWYRQTLGQGPEFLTYFQNEAQLEKSRLLSDRFSAERPKGSFSTLEIQRTEQGDSAMYLCASSLAGGGGQETQYFGPGTRLLVL.

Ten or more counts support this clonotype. This CDR3 reads CSADISGSASTEQYF. CDR3 nucleotides: TGCAGTGCCGACATTAGCGGGAGTGCCTCCACCGAGCAGTACTTC. The chain combines TRBV20-1 with TRBJ2-7; TRBD2 matches 9 bases. CDR3 length equals 15 residues. The junction had 15 bases not matched to a gene; V was cut back by 6 bases and J by 6 bases. Germline lookup yields CDR1 DFQATT and CDR2 SNEGSKA (reference sequence).